This T cell receptor (beta chain) came from a study of type 1 regulatory T cells. This clonotype was counted a few times. TCRdb re-called the reads with MiXCR, one entry per CDR3 protein. The sample consists of about 100,000 distinct CDR3 sequences, 25% to 40% of them appearing once. The sequence derives from a human donor in good health. The sequencing sample was made of CD4+ T cells, either the whole sample or a sorted fraction (not recorded which).

CDR3 residues: CSATGTVAQQYF. DNA for the CDR3: TGCAGTGCTACCGGGACAGTGGCACAGCAGTACTTC. The chain is built from TRBV20-1 and TRBJ2-7; 7 bases are shared with TRBD1. CDR3 length equals 12 residues. The germline gives CDR1 DFQATT, CDR2 SNEGSKA (reference sequence). Germline trimming cut 4 bases from V and 8 bases from J; bases unmatched to any gene: 8.